Below, 3 T cell receptor beta chains from the same sample are listed, as sequenced in a study of T-cell memory formation after mild COVID-19. MiXCR was run by TCRdb on the 5' RACE reads, yielding one entry per CDR3 protein. The table shows around 180,000 distinct CDR3 sequences, with approximately 17% occurring only once. The sample was PBMCs or a T cell subset sorted from them (not recorded which). Receptors originate from a man aged 18-30 years who had mild COVID-19 (a few samples of this study predate the infection). Cell type and time point are not known.

The rearrangement joins TRBV6-2 or TRBV6-3 to TRBJ2-3; D is possibly TRBD1 (6 bases). Looked up from germline, CDR1 is MNHEY and CDR2 is SVGEGT. The CDR3 sequence is 16 residues long. V lost 6 bases and J 3 bases, leaving 19 bases between the germline ends. CDR3 residues: CASSTEQGSQTDTQYF. CDR3 DNA: TGTGCCAGCAGCACCGAACAGGGTTCACAGACAGATACGCAGTATTTT.

The table lists this clonotype with a count of one. The chain carries TRBV20-1 and TRBJ1-3, with TRBD1 matching over 8 bases. V lost 3 bases and J lost 3; bases outside the gene matches: 1. The CDR3 is 13 residues long. Looked up from germline, CDR1 is DFQATT and CDR2 is SNEGSKA (reference sequence). CDR3 amino acids: CSARTGDGNTIYF. CDR3 bases: TGCAGTGCTAGGACAGGGGATGGAAACACCATATATTTT.

This clonotype was seen a few times. The chain couples TRBV29-1 to TRBJ1-1, with D hard to call. The CDR3 covers 16 residues. Deletions cut 4 bases from V and 1 base from J, with 19 bases between. Germline assignment: CDR1 SQVTM and CDR2 ANQGSEA. The CDR3: CSVAPGWGMQNTEAFF. The CDR3 DNA reads as TGCAGCGTTGCGCCGGGTTGGGGTATGCAGAACACTGAAGCTTTCTTT. The complete variable domain, with remaining parts taken from reference TRBV29-1 and TRBJ1-1, reads SAVISQKPSRDICQRGTSLTIQCQVDSQVTMMFWYRQQPGQSLTLIATANQGSEATYESGFVIDKFPISRPNLTFSTLTVSNMSPEDSSIYLCSVAPGWGMQNTEAFFGQGTRLTVV.